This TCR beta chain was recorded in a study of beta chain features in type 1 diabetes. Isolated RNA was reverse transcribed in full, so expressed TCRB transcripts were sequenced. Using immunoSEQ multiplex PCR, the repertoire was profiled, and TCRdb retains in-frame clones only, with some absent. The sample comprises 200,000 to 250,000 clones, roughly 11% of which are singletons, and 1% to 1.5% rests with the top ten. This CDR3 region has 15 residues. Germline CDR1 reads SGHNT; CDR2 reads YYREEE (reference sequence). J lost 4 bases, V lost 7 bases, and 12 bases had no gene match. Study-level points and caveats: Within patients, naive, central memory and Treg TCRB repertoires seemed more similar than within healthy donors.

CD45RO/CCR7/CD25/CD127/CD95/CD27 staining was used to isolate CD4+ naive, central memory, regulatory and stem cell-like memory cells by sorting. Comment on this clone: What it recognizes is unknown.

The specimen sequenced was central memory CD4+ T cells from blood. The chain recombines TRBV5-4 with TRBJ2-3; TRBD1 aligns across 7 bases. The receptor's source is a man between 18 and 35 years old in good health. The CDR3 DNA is TGTGCCAGCCCCGGAGCAGGGGGTGGGGCAGATACGCAGTATTTT. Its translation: CASPGAGGGADTQYF.